Listed below are T cell receptor beta chains from one sample, sequenced in a study of blood T cells in healthy people across ages. From the 5' RACE reads, TCRdb called clonotypes with MiXCR, one entry per CDR3 protein. This table holds about 940,000 distinct CDR3 sequences, roughly 48% found once. Material: blood. The receptors shown here come from a man aged 25-40 years in good health. The conserved cysteine and the conserved F or W are not part of the CDR3 here.

v_call	j_call	cdr3_aa
TRBV3-1	TRBJ1-6	ASRPGTGNSPLH
TRBV5-1	TRBJ2-5	ASSSGQVQETQY
TRBV6-1	TRBJ2-5	ASSEVAPPVTQY
TRBV9	TRBJ2-5	ASSASPGEQETQY
TRBV7-9	TRBJ2-1	ASRQTGGEQF
TRBV29-1	.	SVELSSGNEQY
TRBV28	TRBJ2-1	ASSFSGGRNEQF
TRBV4-2	TRBJ2-7	ASSPLDKPYEQY
TRBV20-1	TRBJ2-3	SVYPPGDTQY
TRBV3-1	TRBJ2-6	ASTQSERISGANVLT
TRBV7-3	TRBJ1-1	ASSPQGKSNTEAF
TRBV7-2	TRBJ2-7	ASSPPGYNNEQY
TRBV6-6	TRBJ2-3	ASSYPPGDTQY
TRBV2	TRBJ2-1	ASSVSAGLGIQSSYNEQF
TRBV5-1	TRBJ2-7	ASSPQGRGPYGQY
TRBV12-3/TRBV12-4	TRBJ2-5	ASSFRTGRQETQY
TRBV11-2	TRBJ2-5	ASSLTTGEGMETQY
TRBV6-2/TRBV6-3	TRBJ2-5	ASSYASGQETQY
TRBV5-6	TRBJ2-7	ASSLGPGQGFGHEQY
TRBV4-1	TRBJ2-3	ASSPLAGRWSTDTQY
TRBV27	TRBJ1-5	ASSLDWEANQPQH
TRBV5-6	TRBJ2-3	ASDQAGVLDTQY
TRBV20-1	TRBJ2-3	HAPGTSGAPADTQY
TRBV12-3/TRBV12-4	TRBJ1-2	ASSGTGGLGYT
TRBV20-1	TRBJ2-1	SARRGLGEQF
TRBV27	TRBJ1-6	ASSFTDGHNSPLH
TRBV12-3/TRBV12-4	TRBJ1-4	ASSFLPTTGAGTNEKLF
TRBV3-1	TRBJ1-1	ASSQVAGSVRMNTEAF
TRBV4-1	TRBJ2-5	ASSQDGLGTGLGTQY
TRBV6-5	TRBJ1-1	ASSKNRAFAF
TRBV20-1	TRBJ2-4	SATKAGNKNIQY
TRBV7-9	TRBJ2-7	ASEEGDGLNHEQY
TRBV15	TRBJ1-1	ATSRDRGANTEAF
TRBV12-5	TRBJ1-1	ASGGGQGVAEAF
TRBV4-3	TRBJ2-5	ASSQDAPGSQETQY
TRBV4-3	TRBJ1-5	ASSQDPQGAGSNQPQH
TRBV4-1	TRBJ1-5	ASSQEGGRGNQPQH